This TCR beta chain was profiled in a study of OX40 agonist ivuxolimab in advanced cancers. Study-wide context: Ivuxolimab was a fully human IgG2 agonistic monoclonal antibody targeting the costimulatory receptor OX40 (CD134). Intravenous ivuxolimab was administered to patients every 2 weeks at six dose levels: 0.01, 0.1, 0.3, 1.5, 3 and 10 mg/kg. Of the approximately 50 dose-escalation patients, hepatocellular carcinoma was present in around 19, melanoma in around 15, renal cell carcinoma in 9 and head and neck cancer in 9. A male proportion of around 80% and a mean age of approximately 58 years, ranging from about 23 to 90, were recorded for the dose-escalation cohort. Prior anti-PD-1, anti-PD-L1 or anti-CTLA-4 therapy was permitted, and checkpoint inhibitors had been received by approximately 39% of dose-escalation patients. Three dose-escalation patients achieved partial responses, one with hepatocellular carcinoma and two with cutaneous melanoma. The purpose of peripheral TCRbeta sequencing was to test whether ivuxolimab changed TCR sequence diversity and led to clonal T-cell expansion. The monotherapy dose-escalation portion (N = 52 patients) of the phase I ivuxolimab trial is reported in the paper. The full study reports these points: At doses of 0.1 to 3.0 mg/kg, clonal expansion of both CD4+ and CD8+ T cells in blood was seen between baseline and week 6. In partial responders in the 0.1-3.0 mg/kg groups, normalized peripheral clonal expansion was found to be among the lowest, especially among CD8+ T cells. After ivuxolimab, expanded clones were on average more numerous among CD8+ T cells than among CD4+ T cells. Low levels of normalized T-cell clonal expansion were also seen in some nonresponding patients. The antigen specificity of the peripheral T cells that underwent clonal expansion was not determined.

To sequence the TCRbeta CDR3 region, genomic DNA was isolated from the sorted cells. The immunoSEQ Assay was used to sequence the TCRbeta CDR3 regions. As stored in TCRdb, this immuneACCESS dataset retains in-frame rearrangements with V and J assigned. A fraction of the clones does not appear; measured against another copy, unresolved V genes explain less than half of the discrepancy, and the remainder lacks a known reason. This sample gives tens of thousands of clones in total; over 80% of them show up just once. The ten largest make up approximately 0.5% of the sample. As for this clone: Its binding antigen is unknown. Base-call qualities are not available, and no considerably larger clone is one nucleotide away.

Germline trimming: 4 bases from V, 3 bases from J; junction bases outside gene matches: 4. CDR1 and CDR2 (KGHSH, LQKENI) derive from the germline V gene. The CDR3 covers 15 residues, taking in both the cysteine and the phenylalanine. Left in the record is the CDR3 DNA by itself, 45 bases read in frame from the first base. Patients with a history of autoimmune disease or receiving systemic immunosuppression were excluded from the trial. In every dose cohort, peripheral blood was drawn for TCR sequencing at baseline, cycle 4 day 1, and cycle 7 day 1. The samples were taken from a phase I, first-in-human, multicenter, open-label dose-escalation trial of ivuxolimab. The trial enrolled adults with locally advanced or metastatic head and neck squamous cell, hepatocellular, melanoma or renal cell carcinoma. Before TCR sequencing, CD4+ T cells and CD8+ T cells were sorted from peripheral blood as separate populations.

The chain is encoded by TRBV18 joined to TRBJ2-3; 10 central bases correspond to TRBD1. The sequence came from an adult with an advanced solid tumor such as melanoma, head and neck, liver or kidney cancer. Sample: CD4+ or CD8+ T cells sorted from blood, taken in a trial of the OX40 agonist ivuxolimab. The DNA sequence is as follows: TGTGCCAGCTCACGGGGGACAGGGGTTACAGATACGCAGTATTTT. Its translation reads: CASSRGTGVTDTQYF.